These 15 T cell receptor beta chains were sequenced from one sample in a study of CD8+ T cells in alopecia areata. The treatment denotes: oral pan-JAK inhibitor, 5-10 mg twice daily. TCR sequencing used cDNA made by reverse transcription of extracted RNA. Method: immunoSEQ multiplex PCR; TCRdb's copy keeps in-frame clones and lacks some. The repertoire holds a few hundred thousand clones, with roughly two fifths as singletons. Sample: CD4+ T cells sorted from blood, taken between weeks 30 and 35, from a patient treated with tofacitinib. These TCRs come from a human donor with alopecia areata.

The V gene is TRBV7-6, the J gene TRBJ1-2; D is undetermined. Germline loops: CDR1 SGHVS, CDR2 FNYEAQ. Between the trimmed V and J ends, which lost 5 bases and 4 bases, there was a span of 20 bases. CDR3 length equals 16 residues. Here the CDR3 DNA reads TGTGCCAGCAGCCCTCGCGAAGGGTATATGGGCTATGGCTACACCTTC. Translating it yields CASSPREGYMGYGYTF.

Details on this clone: The same CDR3 is also encoded by other DNA sequences in this sample. V usage is TRBV18 and J usage is TRBJ1-1; 7 bases align to TRBD1. V gave up 3 bases and J gave up 1 base; unmatched junction bases: 5. The CDR3 extends over 15 amino acids. Germline values: CDR1 KGHSH, CDR2 LQKENI. CDR3 loop: CASSPKTGPNTEAFF. The DNA of the CDR3 is TGTGCCAGCTCACCGAAGACAGGGCCGAACACTGAAGCTTTCTTT.

V usage is TRBV9 and J usage is TRBJ2-3; maybe TRBD2 (5 bases). The CDR3 loop spans 14 amino acids. V shed 0 bases and J shed 4 bases, with 9 bases lying between them. Germline CDR1 and CDR2: SGDLS and YYNGEE. This chain's CDR3 is CASSVGLGADTQYF. CDR3 coding DNA: TGTGCCAGCAGCGTAGGTCTCGGGGCAGATACGCAGTATTTT.

V usage is TRBV11-1 and J usage is TRBJ2-5, with 8 bases matching TRBD2. After removal of 5 bases from V and 4 bases from J, the junction contained 9 bases not matched to a gene. CDR1 and CDR2 (germline): SGHAT, FQDESV (reference sequence). CDR3 length: 15 amino acids. Here the CDR3 DNA reads TGTGCCAGCAGCCTCGGGGGGGCCAGGACAGAGACCCAGTACTTC. Protein sequence: CASSLGGARTETQYF.

V usage is TRBV7-6 and J usage is TRBJ1-3; possible D gene TRBD1, 5 bases. The germline V gene encodes CDR1 SGHVS and CDR2 FNYEAQ. The CDR3 runs to 18 residues. V dropped 1 base and J dropped 3 bases, with 19 bases sitting between them. The CDR3 protein is CASSLVSSGRGGGNTIYF. The CDR3 DNA is TGTGCCAGCAGCTTAGTCTCGAGTGGAAGGGGTGGTGGAAACACCATATATTTT. Filled out from reference TRBV7-6 and TRBJ1-3, the complete variable domain reads GAGVSQSPRYKVTKRGQDVALRCDPISGHVSLYWYRQALGQGPEFLTYFNYEAQQDKSGLPNDRFSAERPEGSISTLTIQRTEQRDSAMYRCASSLVSSGRGGGNTIYFGEGSWLTVV.

The count of this clone is one. The gene calls are TRBV6-5 and TRBJ2-7, with D possibly being TRBD2 (7 bases). Germline V gives CDR1 MNHEY, CDR2 SVGAGI. Trimming removed 0 bases from V and 2 bases from J, with 11 bases in between. CDR3 length: 15 amino acids. The CDR3 loop reads CASSYSTGGPYEQYF. The DNA for the CDR3 is TGTGCCAGCAGTTACTCGACGGGGGGCCCCTACGAGCAGTACTTC.

This clone was found a few times. The chain employs TRBV11-1 and TRBJ1-3, with a possible D match to TRBD1 (6 bases). CDR1 and CDR2 from the germline V gene are SGHAT and FQDESV (reference sequence). This CDR3 is built from 16 residues. The germline V and J ends were trimmed by 5 bases and 0 bases, with 14 bases remaining between them. The CDR3 region is CASSPWTANSGNTIYF. The CDR3 region has the DNA TGTGCCAGCAGCCCGTGGACAGCCAACTCTGGAAACACCATATATTTT.

The chain is built from TRBV5-1 and TRBJ1-1, with 7 bases identical to TRBD1. The CDR3 consists of 14 residues. The V and J ends lost 4 bases and 3 bases, in that order; junction bases with no gene match: 6. The germline CDR1 and CDR2 sequences are SGHRS and YFSETQ. The DNA of the CDR3 is TGCGCCAGCAGCATAGGGGGCGCGGACACTGAAGCTTTCTTT. This encodes CASSIGGADTEAFF. Variable domain in full (rest from reference TRBV5-1 and TRBJ1-1): KAGVTQTPRYLIKTRGQQVTLSCSPISGHRSVSWYQQTPGQGLQFLFEYFSETQRNKGNFPGRFSGRQFSNSRSEMNVSTLELGDSALYLCASSIGGADTEAFFGQGTRLTVV.

This clone has more than one count but fewer than ten. This rearrangement joins TRBV6-5 to TRBJ2-3, with no clear D. The CDR3 spans 12 residues. The germline gives CDR1 MNHEY, CDR2 SVGAGI. V was shortened by 6 bases and J by 3 bases, with 7 bases between the two germline ends. The CDR3 region is CASRTQTDTQYF. The CDR3 bases are TGTGCCAGCAGGACCCAGACAGATACGCAGTATTTT.

This clone turned up a few times. V and J are TRBV7-9 and TRBJ2-7, with 7 bases lining up with TRBD1. The germline CDR1 and CDR2 sequences are SEHNR and FQNEAQ (reference sequence). This CDR3 spans 16 amino acids. With 2 bases clipped from V and 7 bases from J, the junction kept 14 bases outside the gene matches. DNA for the CDR3: TGTGCCAGCAGCTTATTTGACAGGGTAGATCGTGGAGAGCAGTACTTC. Amino acid sequence: CASSLFDRVDRGEQYF. Full variable domain (remainder filled in from reference TRBV7-9 and TRBJ2-7): DTGVSQNPRHKITKRGQNVTFRCDPISEHNRLYWYRQTLGQGPEFLTYFQNEAQLEKSRLLSDRFSAERPKGSFSTLEIQRTEQGDSAMYLCASSLFDRVDRGEQYFGPGTRLTVT.

This rearrangement joins TRBV30 to TRBJ1-4; the match to TRBD1 covers 8 bases. There are 13 residues in the CDR3. Germline CDR1 and CDR2: GTSNPN and SVGIG (reference sequence). V shed 4 bases and J 7 bases; nucleotides not matched to a gene: 5. The chain's CDR3 is CAWTQGASEKLFF. In nucleotides, the CDR3 is TGTGCCTGGACCCAGGGGGCCAGTGAAAAACTGTTTTTT.

This clone has just a few counts. The chain is built from TRBV28 and TRBJ1-6, with TRBD1 matching 7 bases. Per the germline V gene, CDR1 is MDHEN and CDR2 is SYDVKM. Trimming took 6 bases from V and 7 from J; bases not matched to a gene: 6. The length of the CDR3 is 14 residues. The CDR3 DNA is TGTGCCAGCAGGCCACAGGGGTCGAATTCACCCCTCCACTTT. As protein: CASRPQGSNSPLHF. The full variable domain, rest sourced from reference TRBV28 and TRBJ1-6, is DVKVTQSSRYLVKRTGEKVFLECVQDMDHENMFWYRQDPGLGLRLIYFSYDVKMKEKGDIPEGYSVSREKKERFSLILESASTNQTSMYLCASRPQGSNSPLHFGNGTRLTVT.

There are a few counts of this clone. The chain joins TRBV27 to TRBJ1-2; 11 nucleotides agree with TRBD1. With V trimmed by 6 bases and J by 8 bases, 8 bases remained unmatched. Germline CDR1 reads MNHEY; CDR2 reads SMNVEV (reference sequence). The CDR3 contains 14 residues. This chain's CDR3 is CASSSDRGLRGYTF. CDR3 coding DNA: TGTGCCAGCAGCTCGGACAGGGGGCTAAGAGGCTACACCTTC.

The chain uses TRBV30 and TRBJ1-1; perhaps TRBD1 as D (6 bases). Per germline, CDR1 GTSNPN and CDR2 SVGIG (reference sequence). The length of the CDR3 is 15 residues. With 3 bases removed from V and 0 bases from J, the gap between germline ends came to 14 bases. CDR3: CAWREGGIVNTEAFF. The CDR3 bases are TGTGCCTGGAGAGAAGGGGGTATTGTGAACACTGAAGCTTTCTTT.

As to this clone: This same CDR3 is encoded by further DNA sequences in the sample. This chain links TRBV2 with TRBJ2-3; TRBD1 matches at 7 bases. The CDR3 has 14 residues. The J segment lost 1 base and the V segment lost 3 bases, leaving 1 base of the junction unmatched. The V gene's germline CDR1 is SNHLY and CDR2 FYNNEI. CDR3 loop: CASSDGQGTDTQYF. The CDR3, as DNA: TGTGCCAGCAGTGACGGACAGGGCACAGATACGCAGTATTTT. The full variable domain, rest sourced from reference TRBV2 and TRBJ2-3, is EPEVTQTPSHQVTQMGQEVILRCVPISNHLYFYWYRQILGQKVEFLVSFYNNEISEKSEIFDDQFSVERPDGSNFTLKIRSTKLEDSAMYFCASSDGQGTDTQYFGPGTRLTVL.